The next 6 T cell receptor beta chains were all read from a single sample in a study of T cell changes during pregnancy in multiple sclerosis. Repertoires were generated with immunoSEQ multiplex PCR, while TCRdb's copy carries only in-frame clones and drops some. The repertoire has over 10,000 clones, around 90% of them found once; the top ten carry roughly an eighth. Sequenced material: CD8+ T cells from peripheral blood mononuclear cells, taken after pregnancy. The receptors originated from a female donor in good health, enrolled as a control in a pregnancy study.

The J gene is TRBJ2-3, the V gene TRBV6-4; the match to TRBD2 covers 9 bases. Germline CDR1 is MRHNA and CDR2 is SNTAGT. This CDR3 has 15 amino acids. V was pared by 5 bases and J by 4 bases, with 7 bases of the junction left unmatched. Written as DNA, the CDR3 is TGTGCCAGCAGTCCCGTAGCGGGAGCCTCAGATACGCAGTATTTT. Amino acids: CASSPVAGASDTQYF.

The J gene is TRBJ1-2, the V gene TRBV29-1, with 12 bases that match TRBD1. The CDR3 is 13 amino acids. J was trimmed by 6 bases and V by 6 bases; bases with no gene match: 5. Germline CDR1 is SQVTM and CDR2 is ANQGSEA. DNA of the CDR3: TGCAGCGTCCACGGGACAGGGGGCAATGGCTACACCTTC. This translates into CSVHGTGGNGYTF.

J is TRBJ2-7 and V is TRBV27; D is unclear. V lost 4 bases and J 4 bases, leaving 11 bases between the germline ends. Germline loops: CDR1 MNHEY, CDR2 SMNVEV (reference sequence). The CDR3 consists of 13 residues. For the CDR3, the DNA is TGTGCCAGCAGTTCAGTCCCAGTATACGAGCAGTACTTC. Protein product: CASSSVPVYEQYF.

This chain's CDR3 is CASVGTGNTIYF. The CDR3 bases are TGCGCCAGCGTGGGCACTGGAAACACCATATATTTT. The gene calls are TRBV4-1 and TRBJ1-3; D is undetermined. CDR3 size: 12 residues. The germline CDR1 and CDR2 sequences are MGHRA and YSYEKL. Trimming took 8 bases from V and 2 from J, leaving 7 bases between them.

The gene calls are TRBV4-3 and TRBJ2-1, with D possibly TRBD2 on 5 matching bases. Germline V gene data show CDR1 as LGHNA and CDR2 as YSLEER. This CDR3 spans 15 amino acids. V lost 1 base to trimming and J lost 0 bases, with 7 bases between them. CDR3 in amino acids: CASSQGGSSYNEQFF. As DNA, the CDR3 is TGCGCCAGCAGCCAAGGAGGGAGCTCCTACAATGAGCAGTTCTTC.

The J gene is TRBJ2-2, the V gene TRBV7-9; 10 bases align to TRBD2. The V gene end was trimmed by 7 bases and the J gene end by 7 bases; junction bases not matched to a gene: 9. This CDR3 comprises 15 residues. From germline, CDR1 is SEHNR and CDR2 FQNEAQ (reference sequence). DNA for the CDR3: TGTGCCAGCACTGACAGCGGGGGGGCCGGCGGGGAGCTGTTTTTT. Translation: CASTDSGGAGGELFF.